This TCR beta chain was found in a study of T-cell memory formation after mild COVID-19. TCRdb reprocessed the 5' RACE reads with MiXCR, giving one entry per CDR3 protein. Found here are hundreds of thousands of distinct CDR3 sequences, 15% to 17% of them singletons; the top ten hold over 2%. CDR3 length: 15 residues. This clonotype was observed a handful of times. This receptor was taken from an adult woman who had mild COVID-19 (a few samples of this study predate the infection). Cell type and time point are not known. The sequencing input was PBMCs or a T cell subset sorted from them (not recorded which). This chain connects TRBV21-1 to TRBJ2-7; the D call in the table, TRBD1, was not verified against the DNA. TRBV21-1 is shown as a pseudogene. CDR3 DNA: TGTGCCAGCAGCAAAGAGGGGAGACAGGTCTACGAGCAGTACTTC. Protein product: CASSKEGRQVYEQYF.